This TCR beta chain was sequenced during a study of T cells in Graves' hyperthyroidism and ophthalmopathy. Overall study results and limits: In the blood, most expanded thyroid clonotypes above 0.001 appeared as well.

This clonotype was seen a few times. The antigen is undetermined. Using RNA transcripts as the source, TCR beta CDR3 regions were amplified. RT-PCR in the first round (using the HTBI primer set) targeted the TCR CDR3. Via MiXCR, TCRdb re-called the multiplex PCR reads, giving one row per CDR3 protein. The data contain 310,000 or so distinct CDR3 sequences, over 15% of them singletons. V dropped 10 bases and J dropped 6 bases, with 19 bases sitting between them. CDR3 length: 14 residues. Germline values: CDR1 KGHDR, CDR2 SFDVKD. Source material: blood. This receptor was identified in a woman aged 60-75 years with Graves' ophthalmopathy. The V call is TRBV24-1, the J call TRBJ2-3; a possible D gene is TRBD1 (6 bases). The CDR3 loop reads CATSSDRVPDTQYF. CDR3 nucleotide sequence: TGTGCCACAAGTTCGGACAGAGTCCCCGATACGCAGTATTTT.